This entry features one T cell receptor beta chain sequence. The antigen is unknown. The data originate from a study of T cell responses to AZD1222 COVID-19 vaccine. General study points: Among the donors, most were white British and more were female, and clonal diversity was possibly underestimated.

TCRdb's copy holds only in-frame clones and misses some; the assay was immunoSEQ multiplex PCR. The profile shows 90,000 to 120,000 clones, approximately 90% of them singletons. J gave up 7 bases and V 1 base, and 6 bases lay outside the gene matches. CDR3 length equals 15 residues. Germline CDR1 reads SEHNR; CDR2 reads FQNEAQ (reference sequence). Sequencing was performed on peripheral blood, taken 28 days after the second AZD1222 dose. The V call is TRBV7-9, the J call TRBJ1-4, with 7 bases fitting TRBD1. The TCR originated in an adult who received the AZD1222 COVID-19 vaccine. In DNA, the CDR3 is TGTGCCAGCAGCTTAGAAGGGGGCGTCTCTGAAAAACTGTTTTTT. This encodes CASSLEGGVSEKLFF.